Listed below are T cell receptor beta chains from one sample, sequenced in a study of identical twins. TCRdb itself ran the 5' RACE reads through MiXCR, one entry per CDR3 protein. This sample has a few hundred thousand distinct CDR3 sequences, with under 9.5% found just once. These data were likewise used in another study, on yellow fever vaccine responses in identical twins.

Sequenced input: memory (CD45RO+) T cells sorted from blood. The receptors stem from a woman under 30 in good health. Both conserved end residues are part of each CDR3. D genes are given only for firm matches. Rows may omit the clone size; those that give it use once, few, many or a size class.

J | V | size | D | CDR3 | DNA
TRBJ2-2 | TRBV9 | many | TRBD1 | CASSGTGGTGELFF | TGTGCCAGCAGCGGGACAGGGGGGACCGGGGAGCTGTTTTTT
TRBJ2-5 | TRBV20-1 | many | NA | CSASSGETQYF | TGCAGTGCTAGTTCCGGAGAGACCCAGTACTTC
TRBJ1-1 | TRBV5-1 | many | NA | CASSLAGREGTEAFF | TGCGCCAGCAGCTTGGCAGGCAGGGAAGGTACTGAAGCTTTCTTT
TRBJ2-1 | TRBV7-9 | many | NA | CASSLYPYNEQFF | TGTGCCAGCAGCTTGTACCCTTACAATGAGCAGTTCTTC
TRBJ2-2 | TRBV5-1 | few | TRBD2 | CASASGGTSTGELFF | TGCGCCAGTGCGTCGGGGGGGACGAGCACCGGGGAGCTGTTTTTT
TRBJ2-7 | TRBV12-3/TRBV12-4 | many | NA | CASSLNQGGRYEQYF | TGTGCCAGCAGTCTAAACCAGGGGGGCCGCTACGAGCAGTACTTC
TRBJ2-4 | TRBV5-6 | many | TRBD2 | CASSLRGGLAKNIQYF | TGTGCCAGCAGCTTGCGGGGGGGGTTAGCCAAAAACATTCAGTACTTC
TRBJ2-1 | TRBV29-1 | many | NA | CSVVKQADYNEQFF | TGCAGCGTTGTTAAACAGGCAGACTACAATGAGCAGTTCTTC
TRBJ1-2 | TRBV5-1 | NA | NA | CASSLNRDFRGYTF | TGCGCCAGCAGCTTGAATAGAGATTTCCGGGGCTACACCTTC
TRBJ1-2 | TRBV15 | NA | TRBD1 | CATSRDQGDRGYTF | TGTGCCACCAGCAGAGATCAGGGGGACAGGGGCTACACCTTC
TRBJ2-7 | TRBV24-1 | NA | TRBD2 | CATSDRTSGTWEQYF | TGTGCCACCAGTGATCGGACTAGCGGGACGTGGGAGCAGTACTTC
TRBJ1-6 | TRBV28 | few | NA | CASSLGHLRNNSPLHF | TGTGCCAGCAGTTTGGGCCACCTACGAAATAATTCACCCCTCCACTTT
TRBJ2-3 | TRBV10-3 | few | NA | CAISQPTTDTQYF | TGTGCCATCAGTCAGCCAACCACAGATACGCAGTATTTT
TRBJ2-5 | TRBV11-2 | few | TRBD2 | CASSLDMAQRGLETQYF | TGTGCCAGCAGCTTAGATATGGCCCAGCGGGGCTTGGAGACCCAGTACTTC
TRBJ2-5 | TRBV18 | few | TRBD1 | CASSPAGTGPSWTQYF | TGTGCCAGCTCACCCGCGGGGACAGGCCCTTCGTGGACCCAGTACTTC
TRBJ2-3 | TRBV11-2 | once | NA | CASSTRRDGYTDTQYF | TGTGCCAGCAGCACACGCCGGGACGGTTACACAGATACGCAGTATTTT
TRBJ2-5 | TRBV2 | many | NA | CASSVVSETQYF | TGTGCCAGCAGTGTGGTTTCCGAGACCCAGTACTTC
TRBJ1-4 | TRBV25-1 | few | TRBD1 | CASSELGQGPTNEKLFF | TGTGCCAGCAGTGAATTAGGACAGGGCCCAACTAATGAAAAACTGTTTTTT
TRBJ2-1 | TRBV7-2 | many | TRBD2 | CASRGGGARLGEQFF | TGTGCCAGCCGCGGCGGGGGGGCTAGGTTGGGTGAGCAGTTCTTC
TRBJ2-2 | TRBV4-2 | NA | TRBD2 | CASSQATGLAGVRTGELFF | TGTGCCAGCAGCCAAGCGACTGGACTAGCGGGAGTTCGGACCGGGGAGCTGTTTTTT
TRBJ1-4 | TRBV12-3/TRBV12-4 | many | NA | CASTLGGSGEKLFF | TGTGCCAGCACTCTCGGCGGGAGTGGTGAAAAACTGTTTTTT
TRBJ1-2 | TRBV28 | few | TRBD1 | CASSTGGTGARNYGYTF | TGTGCCAGCAGTACCGGGGGGACAGGGGCTAGGAACTATGGCTACACCTTC
TRBJ2-6 | TRBV7-9 | few | NA | CARTDSGANVLTF | TGTGCCAGGACAGATTCTGGGGCCAACGTCCTGACTTTC
TRBJ2-7 | TRBV20-1 | NA | TRBD1 | CSAYGQGYNEQYF | TGCAGTGCATACGGACAGGGGTACAACGAGCAGTACTTC
TRBJ1-1 | TRBV15 | NA | TRBD1 | CGTSSGTGTGEYEAFF | TGTGGCACCAGCAGTGGAACCGGGACAGGGGAATACGAAGCTTTCTTT
TRBJ1-2 | TRBV18 | few | NA | CASSPPRPNYGYTF | TGTGCCAGCTCACCACCACGGCCCAACTATGGCTACACCTTC
TRBJ1-1 | TRBV3-1 | many | NA | CASSHRRTEAFF | TGTGCCAGCAGCCACCGAAGGACTGAAGCTTTCTTT
TRBJ2-3 | TRBV10-1 | NA | NA | CASSYGTDGDTQYF | TGCGCCAGCAGCTACGGGACTGATGGGGATACGCAGTATTTT